These 25 T cell receptor beta chains came from one sample sequenced in a study of T cells expressing NK-cell markers. Following a re-call of the 5' RACE reads, TCRdb has one entry per CDR3 protein and lacks DNA. This sample's table has about 160,000 distinct CDR3 sequences. Specimen: blood T cells: a sorted CD56 or NKG2C T cell subset, CD4+ or CD8+ T cells, or bulk PBMC T cells (not recorded which). The receptors shown here come from a woman aged 18 to 75 in good health.

The chain recombines TRBV2 with TRBJ1-1. The CDR3 runs to 16 residues. Looked up from germline, CDR1 is SNHLY and CDR2 is FYNNEI. CDR3 sequence: CASSEPFDRPNTEAFF.

The chain combines TRBV12-3 or TRBV12-4 with TRBJ2-5; the TCRdb call, TRBD2, lacks DNA for checking. This CDR3 is 15 amino acids long. The CDR3 spells CASSRDGLAQETQYF.

This CDR3 reads CAILRGTGYEQYF. The chain joins TRBV28 to TRBJ2-7; no DNA is available, so the TRBD1 call from TCRdb remains unchecked. Germline V lookup: CDR1 MDHEN, CDR2 SYDVKM. The CDR3 spans 13 residues. The full variable domain, rest sourced from reference TRBV28 and TRBJ2-7, is DVKVTQSSRYLVKRTGEKVFLECVQDMDHENMFWYRQDPGLGLRLIYFSYDVKMKEKGDIPEGYSVSREKKERFSLILESASTNQTSMYLCAILRGTGYEQYFGPGTRLTVT.

V usage is TRBV2 and J usage is TRBJ1-1; the D call of TRBD1 rests on TCRdb alone, since no DNA is present to check it. CDR1 and CDR2 (germline): SNHLY, FYNNEI. The CDR3 extends over 13 amino acids. The CDR3 protein is CASSPQGGTEAFF.

The chain employs TRBV4-1 and TRBJ2-1. This CDR3 is built from 12 residues. Germline V gene sequence: CDR1 MGHRA, CDR2 YSYEKL. CDR3 in amino acids: CASSQGWNEQFF.

The chain employs TRBV3-1 and TRBJ2-1; the D gene TCRdb calls, TRBD1, cannot be checked with no DNA. Germline V CDR1 and CDR2: LGHDT, YNNKEL (reference sequence). The CDR3 has 16 amino acids. The CDR3: CASSQMTGLQFNEQFF.

CDR3 loop: CSAQGPLRNSPLHF. The chain has TRBV20-1 and TRBJ1-6; TCRdb designates TRBD1, a call that cannot be tested without DNA. In germline, CDR1 is DFQATT, CDR2 SNEGSKA (reference sequence). The CDR3 runs 14 residues.

The V gene is TRBV5-6, the J gene TRBJ2-3; the TCRdb D gene call, TRBD2, has no DNA to confirm it. Germline loops: CDR1 SGHDT, CDR2 YYEEEE. The CDR3 runs to 17 residues. CDR3: CASSLSWRTVSTDTQYF.

This rearrangement joins TRBV12-3 or TRBV12-4 to TRBJ1-6. The CDR3 extends over 16 amino acids. CDR3 in amino acids: CASSSKDNSYNSPLHF.

The chain combines TRBV29-1 with TRBJ1-1; without DNA, the TCRdb call of TRBD1 cannot be checked. The germline gives CDR1 SQVTM, CDR2 ANQGSEA. This CDR3 has 13 residues. CDR3 residues: CSVVSRAETEAFF.

This chain's CDR3 is CASSYSVLGSDTEAFF. The chain couples TRBV6-5 to TRBJ1-1; TCRdb selects TRBD1, and the lack of DNA leaves this call unchecked. CDR3 length: 16 residues. The germline V gene has CDR1 MNHEY and CDR2 SVGAGI.

The chain links TRBV10-3 to TRBJ1-5; TCRdb's D gene call, TRBD1, goes unchecked for lack of DNA. The CDR3 is made up of 13 amino acids. CDR1 and CDR2 from the germline V gene are ENHRY and SYGVKD. The CDR3 spells CAMGQGDNQPQHF.

This sequence joins TRBV30 and TRBJ1-1; the D call of TRBD1 rests on TCRdb alone, since no DNA is present to check it. CDR3 length equals 16 residues. CDR1 is GTSNPN, CDR2 SVGIG, per germline (reference sequence). Here the CDR3 reads CACYRGRVASNTEAFF.

The chain is built from TRBV5-8 and TRBJ2-7; as DNA is missing, the TRBD1 call by TCRdb cannot be tested. The germline V gene encodes CDR1 SGHTS and CDR2 YDEGEE. CDR3 size: 14 residues. The CDR3 reads CASILTGLTYEQYF.

The chain combines TRBV13 with TRBJ2-7; no DNA is available, so the TRBD2 call from TCRdb remains unchecked. CDR3 length equals 17 residues. Looked up from germline, CDR1 is PRHDT and CDR2 is FYEKMQ (reference sequence). The CDR3 loop is CASSFGRSALAGDEQYF.

The rearrangement links TRBV19 to TRBJ1-6; TCRdb returns TRBD1, unconfirmable since there is no DNA. CDR1 is LNHDA, CDR2 SQIVND, per germline (reference sequence). The CDR3 has 17 residues. CDR3 sequence reads: CASSQNRLRPENSPLHF.

The chain joins TRBV11-3 to TRBJ2-1. This CDR3 region has 15 residues. Germline V lookup: CDR1 SGHNT, CDR2 YENEEA. CDR3 sequence reads: CASSFMAARYNEQFF.

The CDR3 loop reads CASSFGQGREQYF. V usage is TRBV7-3 and J usage is TRBJ2-7; TCRdb's assignment of TRBD1 cannot be checked, as there is no DNA. This CDR3 has 13 amino acids. The germline V gene has CDR1 SGHTA and CDR2 FQGTGA.

The CDR3: CSARGPRPVDEAFF. The V and J genes are TRBV20-1 and TRBJ1-1. The CDR3 is made up of 14 amino acids. Germline V lookup: CDR1 DFQATT, CDR2 SNEGSKA (reference sequence).

The rearrangement joins TRBV5-1 to TRBJ2-7. The germline V gene has CDR1 SGHRS and CDR2 YFSETQ. CDR3 length equals 15 residues. CDR3 amino acids: CASSLELRVENEQYF.

The chain joins TRBV5-1 to TRBJ2-5; the TCRdb call, TRBD2, lacks DNA for checking. CDR3 size: 16 residues. Germline CDR1 and CDR2: SGHRS and YFSETQ. CDR3 sequence reads: CASSPVTSGSLETQYF.

The V gene is TRBV5-1, the J gene TRBJ1-4; TCRdb indicates TRBD1, and absent DNA this call remains unverified. The germline gives CDR1 SGHRS, CDR2 YFSETQ. This CDR3 is 17 amino acids long. The CDR3 protein is CASSLGLTGQGGEKLFF.

The CDR3: CASMVDLRSTDTQYF. The chain couples TRBV6-1 to TRBJ2-3; TCRdb proposes TRBD2, but this gene call is untestable without DNA. Germline CDR1 reads MNHNS; CDR2 reads SASEGT. This CDR3 contains 15 residues.

The chain employs TRBV5-1 and TRBJ2-2. CDR1 and CDR2 (germline): SGHRS, YFSETQ. This CDR3 is 16 amino acids long. CDR3 amino acids: CASSLAYQSWTGELFF.

The chain's CDR3 is CASSLASGGPYNEQFF. The gene calls are TRBV5-1 and TRBJ2-1. The length of the CDR3 is 16 residues. Germline V gives CDR1 SGHRS, CDR2 YFSETQ.